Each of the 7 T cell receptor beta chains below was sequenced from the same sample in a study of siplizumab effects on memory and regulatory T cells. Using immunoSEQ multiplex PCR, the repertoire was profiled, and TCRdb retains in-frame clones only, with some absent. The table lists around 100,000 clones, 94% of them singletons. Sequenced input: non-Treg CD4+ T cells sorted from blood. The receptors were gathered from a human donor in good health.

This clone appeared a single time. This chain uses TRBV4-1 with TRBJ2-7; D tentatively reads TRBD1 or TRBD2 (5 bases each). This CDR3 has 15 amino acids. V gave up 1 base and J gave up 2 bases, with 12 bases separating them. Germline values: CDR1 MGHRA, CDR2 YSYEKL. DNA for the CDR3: TGCGCCAGCAGCCAAGGTGGGGGTAGAACCTACGAGCAGTACTTC. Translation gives CASSQGGGRTYEQYF.

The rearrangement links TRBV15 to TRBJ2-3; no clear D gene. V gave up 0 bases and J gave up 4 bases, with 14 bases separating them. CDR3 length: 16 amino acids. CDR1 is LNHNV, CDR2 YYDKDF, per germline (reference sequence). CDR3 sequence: CATSRDLRDGADTQYF. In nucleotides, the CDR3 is TGTGCCACCAGCAGAGATCTAAGGGATGGGGCAGATACGCAGTATTTT.

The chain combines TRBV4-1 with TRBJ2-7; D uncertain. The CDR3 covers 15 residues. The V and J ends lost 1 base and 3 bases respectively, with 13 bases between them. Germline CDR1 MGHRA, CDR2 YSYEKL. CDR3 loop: CASSQVAWQFYEQYF. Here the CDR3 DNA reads TGCGCCAGCAGCCAAGTAGCTTGGCAATTCTACGAGCAGTACTTC.

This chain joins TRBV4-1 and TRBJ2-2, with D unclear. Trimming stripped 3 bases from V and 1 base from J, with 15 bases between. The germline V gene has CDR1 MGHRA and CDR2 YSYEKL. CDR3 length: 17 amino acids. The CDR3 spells CASSQIPGRGNTGELFF. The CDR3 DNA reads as TGCGCCAGCAGCCAGATCCCCGGTCGCGGGAACACCGGGGAGCTGTTTTTT.

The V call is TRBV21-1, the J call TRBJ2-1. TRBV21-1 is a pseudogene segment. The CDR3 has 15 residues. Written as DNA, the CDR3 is TGTGCCAGCAGCAATAAGGGCTACTCCTACAATGAGCAGTTCTTC. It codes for CASSNKGYSYNEQFF.

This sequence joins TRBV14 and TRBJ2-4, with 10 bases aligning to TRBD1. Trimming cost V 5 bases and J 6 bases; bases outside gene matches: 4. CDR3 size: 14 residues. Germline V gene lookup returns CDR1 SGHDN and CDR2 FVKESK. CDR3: CASSRQGAGNIQYF. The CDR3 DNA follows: TGTGCCAGCAGCAGACAGGGGGCGGGAAACATTCAGTACTTC.

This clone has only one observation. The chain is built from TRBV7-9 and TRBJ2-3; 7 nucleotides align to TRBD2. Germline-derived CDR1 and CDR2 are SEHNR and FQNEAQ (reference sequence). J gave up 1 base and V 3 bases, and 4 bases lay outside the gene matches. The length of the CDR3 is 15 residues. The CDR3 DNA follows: TGTGCCAGCAGCTTTGGCACTAGCGGCACAGATACGCAGTATTTT. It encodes CASSFGTSGTDTQYF.